The sample holds one count of the clone carrying this T cell receptor (beta chain). CDR1 and CDR2 from the germline V gene are KGHSH and LQKENI. With 0 bases clipped from V and 2 bases from J, the junction kept 3 bases outside the gene matches. This CDR3 contains 15 residues. Profiled with immunoSEQ multiplex PCR; TCRdb holds only in-frame clones, not every one. In the table there are around 150,000 clones, around 80% of which are singletons. In assigning cohorts, the study relied on participant-reported clinical history. This record belongs to a study of blood T cell repertoires in COVID-19. The source of this sequence is a man aged 50 to 59 who had recovered from COVID-19. Sequencing was carried out using PBMCs or T cells enriched from blood (not recorded which). The chain recombines TRBV18 with TRBJ2-5, with 7 nucleotides matching TRBD2. The CDR3: CASSPPRGGQETQYF. In DNA, the CDR3 is TGTGCCAGCTCACCACCTCGCGGGGGACAAGAGACCCAGTACTTC.